The entry below gives a single TCR beta chain sequence along with its context. Its matching antigen is unknown. The entry originates in a study of CD4 T cells in relation to SARS-CoV-2 and coronaviruses. For the study at large: Controls used an HIV-1 Nef peptide pool or no peptide. Study results and caveats: Pre-pandemic and post-infection samples never came from the same donor. Crossreactive clones expanded significantly less to SARS-CoV-2 than monoreactive clones.

Assay: immunoSEQ multiplex PCR; the TCRdb copy retains only in-frame clones and omits some. The sample has approximately 30,000 clones, about 70% seen once. Unexposed donor CD4+ T cells date from 2011-2018, before the COVID-19 pandemic. After about 11 days of culture, CD4+ T cells were isolated. Sequenced: CD4+ T cells from PBMCs, cultured in vitro. The TCR was taken from a human donor in good health.

The CDR3 loop reads CASSQSRGLNLYNEQFF. Here the CDR3 DNA reads TGTGCCAGCAGCCAATCTAGGGGCCTGAACCTCTACAATGAGCAGTTCTTC. The V call is TRBV16, the J call TRBJ2-1, with D perhaps matching TRBD1 (5 bases). V lost 0 bases and J lost 3, with 15 bases in between. CDR1 and CDR2 (germline): KGHSY, FQNENV. This CDR3 region has 17 residues.